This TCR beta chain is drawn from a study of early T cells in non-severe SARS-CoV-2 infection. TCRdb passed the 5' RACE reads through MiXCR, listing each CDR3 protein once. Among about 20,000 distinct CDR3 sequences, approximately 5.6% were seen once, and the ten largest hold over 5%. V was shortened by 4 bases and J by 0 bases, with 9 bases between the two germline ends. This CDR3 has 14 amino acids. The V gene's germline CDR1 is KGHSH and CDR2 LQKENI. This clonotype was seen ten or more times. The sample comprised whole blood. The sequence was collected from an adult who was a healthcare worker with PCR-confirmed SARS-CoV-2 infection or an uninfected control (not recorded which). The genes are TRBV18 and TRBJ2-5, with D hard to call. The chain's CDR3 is CASSLRTYQETQYF. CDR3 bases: TGTGCCAGCTCACTCCGAACATACCAAGAGACCCAGTACTTC.